The next 10 T cell receptor beta chains were all read from a single sample in a study of early T cells in non-severe SARS-CoV-2 infection. TCRdb reprocessed the 5' RACE reads with MiXCR, giving one entry per CDR3 protein. The table lists more than 50,000 distinct CDR3 sequences, 10% to 15% of them singletons, with approximately 9.8% in the top ten. Sequenced: whole blood. The receptors were gathered from an adult who was a healthcare worker with PCR-confirmed SARS-CoV-2 infection or an uninfected control (not recorded which).

This clonotype turned up a few times. This chain links TRBV3-1 with TRBJ2-1, with D hard to call. Trimming pared 1 base from V and 3 bases from J, leaving 10 bases between. CDR1 and CDR2 from the germline V gene are LGHDT and YNNKEL (reference sequence). The length of the CDR3 is 15 residues. The CDR3, as DNA: TGTGCCAGCAGCCAAGTCACTCCGGTCTACAATGAGCAGTTCTTC. Translation: CASSQVTPVYNEQFF.

This clonotype was found a few times. The chain combines TRBV29-1 with TRBJ2-7, with 9 bases that match TRBD1. CDR1 and CDR2 (germline): SQVTM, ANQGSEA. This CDR3 comprises 11 residues. V lost 4 bases and J lost 5; bases outside the gene matches: 0. The CDR3 protein is CSVGDRDEQYF. DNA for the CDR3: TGCAGCGTTGGGGACAGGGACGAGCAGTACTTC.

This clonotype was seen more than once but under ten times. The chain combines TRBV2 with TRBJ2-4; no clear D. Trimming cost V 6 bases and J 3 bases, with 12 bases left between them. This CDR3 is built from 14 residues. The germline gives CDR1 SNHLY, CDR2 FYNNEI. DNA for the CDR3: TGTGCCAGCAGAGAGGTCAGACTCAAAAACATTCAGTACTTC. It yields the protein CASREVRLKNIQYF.

At least ten counts were recorded for this clonotype. V and J are TRBV18 and TRBJ1-6, with TRBD1 matching over 7 bases. Germline V lookup: CDR1 KGHSH, CDR2 LQKENI. This CDR3 region has 15 residues. V trimming: 6 bases; J trimming: 5 bases; junction bases outside the gene matches: 7. CDR3 in amino acids: CASSVKQGNNSPLHF. Written as DNA, the CDR3 is TGTGCCAGCTCCGTAAAACAGGGGAATAATTCACCCCTCCACTTT.

This clonotype occurred a few times. The chain uses TRBV7-9 and TRBJ1-1; D might be TRBD1 (6 bases). V was trimmed by 1 base and J by 1 base, leaving 19 bases between them. The CDR3 contains 18 residues. Germline values: CDR1 SEHNR, CDR2 FQNEAQ (reference sequence). The CDR3 DNA sequence: TGTGCCAGCAGCTTAGTACCGCTATCCGACAGGTCGAACACTGAAGCTTTCTTT. The encoded protein is CASSLVPLSDRSNTEAFF.

This clonotype has a handful of counts. The rearrangement uses TRBV7-2 and TRBJ2-4, with 7 bases lining up with TRBD1. The germline V gene has CDR1 SGHTA and CDR2 FQGNSA. The CDR3 is made up of 15 amino acids. V shed 5 bases, J shed 4 bases, and the junction held 8 bases outside the gene matches. In nucleotides, the CDR3 is TGTGCCAGCAGCCCACGACAGGGTTTAAAAAACATTCAGTACTTC. Residues: CASSPRQGLKNIQYF.

This clonotype was observed a few times. The V call is TRBV7-8, the J call TRBJ2-7; D perhaps matches TRBD1 (5 bases). This CDR3 has 13 residues. Trimming pared 4 bases from V and 1 base from J, leaving 8 bases between. Germline CDR1 SGHVS, CDR2 FQNEAQ. The CDR3 loop is CASSSDISYEQYF. Here the CDR3 DNA reads TGTGCCAGCAGCTCGGACATTTCCTACGAGCAGTACTTC.

This clonotype has at least ten counts. The chain joins TRBV20-1 to TRBJ1-2; D is unclear. In germline, CDR1 is DFQATT, CDR2 SNEGSKA (reference sequence). Trimming took off 5 bases at V and 0 bases at J, with 10 bases between the two ends. The CDR3 totals 13 residues. Written as DNA, the CDR3 is TGCAGTGCTCTAGAGCCGTCTAACTATGGCTACACCTTC. This gives the protein CSALEPSNYGYTF.

This clonotype occurred a few times. This sequence joins TRBV9 and TRBJ2-2; D perhaps matches TRBD1 (5 bases). The germline gives CDR1 SGDLS, CDR2 YYNGEE. The V gene lost 4 bases and the J gene lost 0 bases, with 10 bases spanning the gap. The CDR3 consists of 15 residues. The CDR3 bases are TGTGCCAGCAGCTCGACAGACCCGAACACCGGGGAGCTGTTTTTT. It specifies CASSSTDPNTGELFF.

This chain uses TRBV21-1 with TRBJ1-6; the table's TRBD1 call for D was not verified on the DNA. TRBV21-1 is classified as a pseudogene. The CDR3 spans 18 residues. The CDR3 nucleotides read TGTGCCAGCAGCAAAGAGACTCCCGGGACAGGGTGCGATTCACCCCTCCACTTT. Translated: CASSKETPGTGCDSPLHF.